These 5 T cell receptor beta chains were sequenced from one sample in a study of regulatory dendritic cells for organ transplantation. Sorted subsets were CFSE-labeled and cultured roughly five days with allogeneic dendritic cells. What these receptors recognize is not known. The assay was immunoSEQ multiplex PCR, and TCRdb's table has in-frame clones only and misses some. The data contain 9,500 to 15,000 clones, 74% of them singletons. Sample: naive CD4+ T cells from blood cultured with regulatory dendritic cells. Sample subset: CD45RA+ naive T cells. The receptors come from a human donor in good health.

This chain connects TRBV7-2 to TRBJ1-4, with 7 nucleotides matching TRBD1. This CDR3 has 14 amino acids. CDR1 and CDR2 (germline): SGHTA, FQGNSA. V gave up 1 base and J gave up 8 bases; unmatched junction bases: 4. In DNA form, the CDR3 reads TGTGCCAGCAGCTTAGGAGGGGGCCGCGAAAAACTGTTTTTT. It encodes CASSLGGGREKLFF.

The chain employs TRBV5-6 and TRBJ1-1, with TRBD1 identical over 8 bases. Germline loops: CDR1 SGHDT, CDR2 YYEEEE. The CDR3 loop spans 15 amino acids. V lost 4 bases to trimming and J lost 2 bases; unmatched junction nucleotides: 7. CDR3 protein: CASSIRGQGNTEAFF. The CDR3 DNA reads TGTGCCAGCAGCATAAGAGGACAGGGTAACACTGAAGCTTTCTTT.

This chain connects TRBV7-8 to TRBJ2-7; no clear D. Deletions cut 5 bases from V and 0 bases from J, with 11 bases between. The CDR3 spans 14 residues. The V gene's germline CDR1 is SGHVS and CDR2 FQNEAQ. The DNA for the CDR3 is TGTGCCAGCAGCGGCTCCCAAAGCTCCTACGAGCAGTACTTC. Translation gives CASSGSQSSYEQYF. The full variable domain, in which reference TRBV7-8 and TRBJ2-7 provide the parts outside the CDR3, is GAGVSQSPRYKVAKRGQDVALRCDPISGHVSLFWYQQALGQGPEFLTYFQNEAQLDKSGLPSDRFFAERPEGSVSTLKIQRTQQEDSAVYLCASSGSQSSYEQYFGPGTRLTVT.

V usage is TRBV5-5 and J usage is TRBJ2-2, with no clear D. The CDR3 runs 15 residues. Deletions cut 2 bases from V and 0 bases from J, with 8 bases between. The germline V gene encodes CDR1 SGHKS and CDR2 YYEKEE (reference sequence). CDR3 protein: CASSFWAPNTGELFF. CDR3 DNA: TGTGCCAGCAGCTTCTGGGCTCCGAACACCGGGGAGCTGTTTTTT.

The gene calls are TRBV7-8 and TRBJ2-3; unclear D gene. The V end lost 5 bases, the J end lost 6 bases, and 9 bases lay between the germline ends. The CDR3 extends over 12 amino acids. CDR1 is SGHVS, CDR2 FQNEAQ, per germline. In DNA form, the CDR3 reads TGTGCCAGCAGCACACCCCCCGATACGCAGTATTTT. Translated, it gives CASSTPPDTQYF.